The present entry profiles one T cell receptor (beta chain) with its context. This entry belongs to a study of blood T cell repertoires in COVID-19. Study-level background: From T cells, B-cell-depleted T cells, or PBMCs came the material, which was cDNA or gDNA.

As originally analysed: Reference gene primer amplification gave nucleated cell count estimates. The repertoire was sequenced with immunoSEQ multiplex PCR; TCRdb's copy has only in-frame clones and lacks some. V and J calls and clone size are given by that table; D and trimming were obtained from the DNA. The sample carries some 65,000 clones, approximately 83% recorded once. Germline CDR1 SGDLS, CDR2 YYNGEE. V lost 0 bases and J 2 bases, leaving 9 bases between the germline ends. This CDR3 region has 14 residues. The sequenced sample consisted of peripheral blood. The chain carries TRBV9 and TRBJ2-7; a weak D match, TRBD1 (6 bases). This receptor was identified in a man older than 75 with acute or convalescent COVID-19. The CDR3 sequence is CASSVAGAPYEQYF. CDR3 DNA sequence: TGTGCCAGCAGCGTAGCAGGGGCACCCTACGAGCAGTACTTC.